The 28 T cell receptor beta chains given below trace back to one sample, sequenced in a study of T cell clonality in common variable immunodeficiency. TCRdb's table, derived via immunoSEQ multiplex PCR, lists solely in-frame clones and lacks some. In total the sample includes more than 45,000 clones, none of them seen once. The sequenced material came from peripheral blood mononuclear cells. The receptors shown here come from a person between 18 and 75 years old in good health.

This clone was found many times. The read halts 3 residues ahead of the CDR3 end, with the missing end drawn from the germline J gene. J is TRBJ2-7 and V is TRBV18; the match to TRBD1 covers 7 bases. Trimming cost V 4 bases and J 4 bases; bases outside gene matches: 13. Germline loops: CDR1 KGHSH, CDR2 LQKENI. The CDR3 is 16 residues long. The part of the CDR3 DNA that was read is TGTGCCAGCTCACTTTCCCGGGACAGATCCTCTTACGAG. Protein sequence: CASSLSRDRSSYE. The whole CDR3 sequence reads CASSLSRDRSSYEQYF.

This clone has a count of ten or more. The chain's CDR3 is CASSANSYEQYF. Incomplete CDR3 DNA: TGTGCCAGCAGTGCTAACTCCTACGAG. The chain recombines TRBV6-1 with TRBJ2-7; D remains unclear. The read stops 3 residues short of the end of the CDR3; the missing end is completed from the germline J gene. The CDR3 is 12 amino acids. Trimming cost V 4 bases and J 0 bases, with 4 bases left between them. In germline, CDR1 is MNHNS, CDR2 SASEGT.

Concerning this clone itself: The read is 3 residues too short to cover the CDR3 end, so that end is filled in from the germline J gene. The rearrangement links TRBV6-1 to TRBJ2-3, with D perhaps matching TRBD1 (7 bases). Germline lookup yields CDR1 MNHNS and CDR2 SASEGT. This CDR3 is built from 15 residues. The CDR3 here is CASSEGTGGAAPQYF. Partial CDR3 DNA: TGTGCCAGCAGTGAAGGGACAGGAGGGGCAGCTCCG.

This clone was seen repeatedly, ten times or more. Read sequence stops 3 residues before the CDR3 end, and the germline J gene provides the missing end. The chain recombines TRBV7-2 with TRBJ2-7, with 9 bases identical to TRBD2. The CDR3 sequence is 17 residues long. J gave up 6 bases and V 0 bases, and 12 bases lay outside the gene matches. Germline CDR1 SGHTA, CDR2 FQGNSA. The DNA read from the CDR3 is TGTGCCAGCAGCTTAGCGGCCGGAGCGGGGGGATTAGGCGAG. Protein: CASSLAAGAGGLGE. The whole CDR3 reads CASSLAAGAGGLGEQYF.

This clone was detected ten times or more. The read falls 3 residues short of the CDR3 end, and the missing part is taken from the germline J gene. The V call is TRBV19, the J call TRBJ1-2; 9 bases fit TRBD1. The CDR3 is made up of 12 amino acids. With 11 bases clipped from V and 6 bases from J, the junction kept 7 bases outside the gene matches. Germline V gene data show CDR1 as LNHDA and CDR2 as SQIVND (reference sequence). The CDR3 sequence: CAVGTGNHGYTF. CDR3 DNA (partial): TGTGCCGTAGGGACAGGGAATCATGGC.

Ten or more counts support this clone. The DNA ends 3 residues before the CDR3 does, and the rest of the CDR3 is filled in from the germline J gene. This sequence joins TRBV5-1 and TRBJ2-7, with a tentative D call TRBD1 (5 bases). The CDR3 contains 15 residues. From germline, CDR1 is SGHRS and CDR2 YFSETQ. Trimming stripped 0 bases from V and 5 bases from J, with 15 bases between. The CDR3 sequence: CASSLDPQGNNEQYF. The CDR3 DNA, read in part, is TGCGCCAGCAGCTTGGACCCCCAGGGTAACAACGAG.

This clone was counted at least ten times. The observed sequence ends 3 residues before the CDR3 terminus, with the missing tail filled in from the germline J gene. V and J are TRBV7-9 and TRBJ2-7, with D hard to call. This CDR3 contains 14 residues. The V gene's germline CDR1 is SEHNR and CDR2 FQNEAQ (reference sequence). Trimming stripped 5 bases from V and 2 bases from J, with 13 bases between. The sequenced CDR3 bases are TGTGCCAGCAGCCGAAGCGAAAGAACCTACGAG. Its translation is CASSRSERTYE. The CDR3 reads in full as CASSRSERTYEQYF.

Note on this clone: The CDR3 end lies 3 residues beyond the end of the read and is filled in from the germline J gene. V and J are TRBV7-8 and TRBJ2-2, with 8 bases lining up with TRBD1. Per the germline V gene, CDR1 is SGHVS and CDR2 is FQNEAQ. V shed 4 bases and J 1 base; nucleotides not matched to a gene: 5. The CDR3 has 16 amino acids. The sequenced part of the CDR3 DNA is TGTGCCAGCAGCTCCCAGGGGGCTCGGAACACCGGGGAG. It encodes CASSSQGARNTGE. In full, the CDR3 reads CASSSQGARNTGELFF. The variable domain in full, with the rest retrieved from reference TRBV7-8 and TRBJ2-2, is GAGVSQSPRYKVAKRGQDVALRCDPISGHVSLFWYQQALGQGPEFLTYFQNEAQLDKSGLPSDRFFAERPEGSVSTLKIQRTQQEDSAVYLCASSSQGARNTGELFFGEGSRLTVL.

This clone occurred many times. The read ends 3 residues shy of where the CDR3 ends; the end is completed using the germline J gene. The rearrangement joins TRBV30 to TRBJ1-1; tentative D call: TRBD1 (5 bases). Trimming stripped 1 base from V and 2 bases from J, with 20 bases between. CDR1 and CDR2 (germline): GTSNPN, SVGIG (reference sequence). CDR3 size: 17 residues. This chain's CDR3 is CAWSANSGYRSNTEAFF. The CDR3 bases that were read are TGTGCCTGGAGTGCGAACTCAGGGTATAGGTCTAACACTGAA.

This clone was observed at least ten times. The sequenced fragment ends 3 residues before the CDR3 boundary, so the rest is inferred from the germline J gene. The rearrangement joins TRBV29-1 to TRBJ2-7; maybe TRBD1 (6 bases). There are 14 residues in the CDR3. Between the trimmed V and J ends, which lost 7 bases and 3 bases, there was a span of 19 bases. The germline V gene encodes CDR1 SQVTM and CDR2 ANQGSEA. The CDR3 sequence is CSAADSPEVYEQYF. Partial CDR3 DNA: TGCAGCGCCGCGGACAGCCCCGAGGTCTACGAG.

Ten or more counts support this clone. The CDR3: CASSIFSSDPTYGYTF. Incomplete CDR3 DNA: TGTGCCAGTAGTATATTCTCCTCAGATCCCACCTATGGC. The chain links TRBV19 to TRBJ1-2, with unresolved D. Coverage ceases 3 residues before the CDR3 finishes, and the germline J gene fills in the end. The CDR3 length is 16 residues. The germline V gene has CDR1 LNHDA and CDR2 SQIVND (reference sequence). Trimming took 2 bases from V and 4 from J, leaving 17 bases between them.

This clone was seen repeatedly, ten times or more. Read sequence stops 3 residues before the CDR3 end, and the germline J gene provides the missing end. This rearrangement joins TRBV30 to TRBJ1-1; D remains ambiguous. Looked up from germline, CDR1 is GTSNPN and CDR2 is SVGIG (reference sequence). The CDR3 runs to 12 residues. The CDR3 is CAWSRVLREAFF. The part of the CDR3 DNA that was read is TGTGCCTGGAGTCGGGTCCTGAGGGAA.

This clone was found many times. The DNA ends 3 residues before the CDR3 does, and the rest of the CDR3 is filled in from the germline J gene. The chain recombines TRBV6-2 or TRBV6-3 with TRBJ2-7; 8 nucleotides match TRBD2. The CDR3 is made up of 13 amino acids. CDR1 and CDR2 from the germline V gene are MNHEY and SVGEGT. J was trimmed by 3 bases and V by 5 bases; bases with no gene match: 3. CDR3 DNA (partial): TGTGCCAGCAGTCCGGGGGGGGACTACGAG. As protein: CASSPGGDYE. The whole CDR3 protein reads CASSPGGDYEQYF.

This clone was counted ten times or more. Read coverage stops 3 residues before the CDR3 terminus; the germline J gene supplies the remainder. This rearrangement joins TRBV30 to TRBJ1-1; the match to TRBD1 covers 7 bases. This CDR3 comprises 13 residues. Trimming took 5 bases from V and 3 from J; bases not matched to a gene: 6. Germline assignment: CDR1 GTSNPN and CDR2 SVGIG (reference sequence). The CDR3 region is CAWVRGLDTEAFF. The DNA read from the CDR3 is TGTGCCTGGGTCAGGGGGTTAGACACTGAA.

This clone appeared many times. Coverage ceases 3 residues before the CDR3 finishes, and the germline J gene fills in the end. The J gene is TRBJ1-2, the V gene TRBV10-3; D is unclear. There are 14 residues in the CDR3. CDR1 ENHRY and CDR2 SYGVKD come from the germline V gene. CDR3 amino acids: CAISGPGSSRGYTF. Incomplete CDR3 DNA: TGTGCCATCAGTGGCCCGGGGTCGTCCCGCGGC.

In its sample, this clone was seen many times. The CDR3 end falls 3 residues outside the read, so it is completed with the germline J gene. The gene calls are TRBV5-1 and TRBJ1-4, with 9 positions matching TRBD1. This CDR3 region has 16 residues. Germline V gives CDR1 SGHRS, CDR2 YFSETQ. The CDR3 here is CASSTHRTGVNSPLFF. Partial CDR3 DNA: TGCGCCAGCAGCACCCACCGGACAGGGGTTAATTCACCA.

This clone appeared many times. The CDR3 is cut off 3 residues early in the read; its end comes from the germline J gene. The chain links TRBV19 to TRBJ2-5, with 8 positions matching TRBD2. Germline CDR1 and CDR2: LNHDA and SQIVND (reference sequence). Trimming removed 9 bases from V and 5 bases from J; junction bases left unmatched: 8. This CDR3 region has 13 residues. CDR3 bases read: TGTGCCAGCGGGGGGGGGCCTGTCGAGACC. Its protein product is CASGGGPVET. The CDR3, in full, reads CASGGGPVETQYF.

This clone has ten or more counts. The CDR3 end is not reached by the read, which stops 3 residues before it; the germline J gene fills it in. The chain recombines TRBV12-5 with TRBJ2-5; TRBD2 agrees at 9 bases. Germline V CDR1 and CDR2: LGHNT, FRNRAP. CDR3 size: 21 residues. The V segment lost 3 bases and the J segment 3 bases; nucleotides outside the gene matches: 23. CDR3 protein: CASGFSRELGRGGGREETQYF. Incomplete CDR3 DNA: TGTGCTAGTGGTTTCTCGAGAGAGTTAGGGCGGGGGGGCGGTAGGGAAGAGACC.

This clone occurred many times. CDR3 DNA (partial): TGCGCCAGCAGCCAGGGACAGGGCAATCAGCCG. It codes for CASSQGQGNQP. From start to end, the CDR3 is CASSQGQGNQPQYF. The chain recombines TRBV5-1 with TRBJ2-3; 9 bases agree with TRBD1. The read falls 3 residues short of the CDR3 end, and the missing part is taken from the germline J gene. There are 14 residues in the CDR3. CDR1 is SGHRS and CDR2 is YFSETQ in the germline V gene.

This clone appeared many times. With the read ending 3 residues before the CDR3 end, the germline J gene is used to fill in that end. The chain uses TRBV12-5 and TRBJ2-7; TRBD2 is a possible D gene (6 bases). Between the trimmed V and J ends, which lost 6 bases and 3 bases, there was a span of 15 bases. The V gene's germline CDR1 is LGHNT and CDR2 FRNRAP. CDR3 size: 14 residues. The CDR3 loop is CASGDSLDYYEQYF. Partial CDR3 DNA: TGTGCTAGTGGCGATAGTTTGGACTACTACGAG.

This clone has at least ten counts. The read stops 3 residues short of the end of the CDR3; the missing end is completed from the germline J gene. The chain recombines TRBV5-4 with TRBJ2-7, with D perhaps matching TRBD2 (5 bases). Germline V gives CDR1 SGHNT, CDR2 YYREEE (reference sequence). CDR3 size: 16 residues. V lost 0 bases, J lost 3 bases, and 16 bases lay in between. The DNA read from the CDR3 is TGTGCCAGCAGCTTGGGCGGACTCTCGACCTTCTACGAG. Protein product: CASSLGGLSTFYE. The entire CDR3 sequence reads CASSLGGLSTFYEQYF.

Worth noting for this clone: A junction end diverges from the germline sequence, so it may reflect a read error. The read ends 3 residues before the CDR3 terminus; that terminus is restored from the germline J gene. Other nucleotide sequences in the sample specify the same CDR3. The V call is TRBV5-6, the J call TRBJ1-3, with TRBD1 matching 9 bases. CDR1 and CDR2 (germline): SGHDT, YYEEEE. CDR3 length: 14 residues. CDR3: CASSYGTGTNTIYF. The CDR3 bases that were read are TGTGCCAGCAGCTACGGGACAGGGACAAACACG.

This clone was recorded at least ten times. Coverage ceases 3 residues before the CDR3 finishes, and the germline J gene fills in the end. This sequence joins TRBV29-1 and TRBJ1-5, with TRBD1 matching over 8 bases. This CDR3 is built from 14 residues. With V trimmed by 6 bases and J by 0 bases, 4 bases remained unmatched. Germline values: CDR1 SQVTM, CDR2 ANQGSEA. CDR3 DNA (partial): TGCAGCGTAACGACAGGGGTTAGCAATCAGCCC. It encodes CSVTTGVSNQP. The whole CDR3 region reads CSVTTGVSNQPQHF. The whole variable domain, filled in from reference TRBV29-1 and TRBJ1-5, reads SAVISQKPSRDICQRGTSLTIQCQVDSQVTMMFWYRQQPGQSLTLIATANQGSEATYESGFVIDKFPISRPNLTFSTLTVSNMSPEDSSIYLCSVTTGVSNQPQHFGDGTRLSIL.

The sample holds many counts of this clone. The CDR3 DNA, read in part, is TGCGCCAGCAGCTTGACAGGGGACACTGAA. Translating it yields CASSLTGDTE. Given in full, the CDR3 is CASSLTGDTEAFF. The rearrangement links TRBV5-1 to TRBJ1-1; 7 nucleotides line up with TRBD1. The read stops 3 residues short of the end of the CDR3; the missing end is completed from the germline J gene. CDR3 size: 13 residues. V was pared by 1 base and J by 3 bases, with 0 bases of the junction left unmatched. The germline CDR1 and CDR2 sequences are SGHRS and YFSETQ. Supplemented by reference TRBV5-1 and TRBJ1-1, the full variable domain reads KAGVTQTPRYLIKTRGQQVTLSCSPISGHRSVSWYQQTPGQGLQFLFEYFSETQRNKGNFPGRFSGRQFSNSRSEMNVSTLELGDSALYLCASSLTGDTEAFFGQGTRLTVV.

In its sample, this clone was seen many times. The CDR3 extends 3 residues past the end of the read, so its final part is completed from the germline J gene. The J gene is TRBJ2-7, the V gene TRBV14; 7 nucleotides line up with TRBD1. Germline V gene data show CDR1 as SGHDN and CDR2 as FVKESK. CDR3 length: 17 amino acids. The trim removed 5 bases at V and 2 bases at J, leaving 15 bases unmatched. The chain's CDR3 is CASSARQGTPGAYEQYF. The sequenced part of the CDR3 DNA is TGTGCCAGCAGCGCGCGACAGGGCACCCCAGGTGCCTACGAG.

This clone came up many times. Coverage ceases 3 residues before the CDR3 finishes, and the germline J gene fills in the end. The rearrangement links TRBV30 to TRBJ2-7; no definite D call. Germline CDR1 GTSNPN, CDR2 SVGIG (reference sequence). V was shortened by 1 base and J by 4 bases, with 5 bases between the two germline ends. The CDR3 runs to 11 residues. CDR3 in amino acids: CAWSAPYEQYF. The DNA read from the CDR3 is TGTGCCTGGAGTGCCCCTTACGAG.

This clone was detected ten times or more. The CDR3 is cut off 3 residues early in the read; its end comes from the germline J gene. The chain employs TRBV30 and TRBJ1-3, with D tentatively TRBD1 (5 bases). CDR1 is GTSNPN and CDR2 is SVGIG in the germline V gene (reference sequence). The CDR3 sequence is 14 residues long. Trimming took off 0 bases at V and 9 bases at J, with 15 bases between the two ends. This CDR3 is CAWSVQSTGGTIYF. The CDR3 DNA, read in part, is TGTGCCTGGAGTGTACAGTCCACCGGGGGCACC.

This clone was observed many times. The read ends 3 residues early relative to the CDR3; the germline J gene fills the gap. The chain has TRBV20-1 and TRBJ2-6, with D unclear. The CDR3 is 15 residues long. Germline V gene lookup returns CDR1 DFQATT and CDR2 SNEGSKA (reference sequence). Trimming shortened V by 0 bases and J by 0 bases, and 6 bases separated the two germline ends. The covered CDR3 bases are TGCAGTGCTAGAGACCCTCGCTCTGGGGCCAACGTC. This codes for CSARDPRSGANV. The whole CDR3 sequence reads CSARDPRSGANVLTF.